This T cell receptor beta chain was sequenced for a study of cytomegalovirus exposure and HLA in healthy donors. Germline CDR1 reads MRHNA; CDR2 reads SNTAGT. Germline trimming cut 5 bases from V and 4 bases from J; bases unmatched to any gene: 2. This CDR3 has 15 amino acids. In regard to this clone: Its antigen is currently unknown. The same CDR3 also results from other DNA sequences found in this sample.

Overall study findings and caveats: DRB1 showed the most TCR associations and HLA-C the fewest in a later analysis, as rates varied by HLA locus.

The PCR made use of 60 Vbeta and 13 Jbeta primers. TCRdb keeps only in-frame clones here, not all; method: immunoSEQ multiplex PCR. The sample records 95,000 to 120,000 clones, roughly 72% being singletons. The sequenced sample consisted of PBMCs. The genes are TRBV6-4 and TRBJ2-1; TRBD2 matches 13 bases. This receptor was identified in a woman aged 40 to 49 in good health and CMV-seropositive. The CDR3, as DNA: TGTGCCAGCAGTCGACTAGCGGGGGGATACAATGAGCAGTTCTTC. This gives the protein CASSRLAGGYNEQFF.